Below are 24 T cell receptor beta chains sequenced from a single sample in a study of CD8+ T cells in alopecia areata. As the sequencing template, cDNA was produced by extracting RNA and reverse transcribing it. The repertoire was sequenced with immunoSEQ multiplex PCR; TCRdb's copy has only in-frame clones and lacks some. The sample lists about 140,000 clones, about 59% occurring once. The sample's treatment: oral pan-JAK inhibitor, 5-10 mg twice daily. The sequences come from CD8+ T cells sorted from blood, collected at week 4, from a patient treated with tofacitinib. The receptor set was obtained from a human donor with alopecia areata.

The rearrangement uses TRBV7-8 and TRBJ2-7; D is undetermined. In germline, CDR1 is SGHVS, CDR2 FQNEAQ. The CDR3 runs 15 residues. V lost 2 bases to trimming and J lost 3 bases, with 14 bases between them. CDR3 sequence reads: CASSLLGSALYEQYF. CDR3 in DNA: TGTGCCAGCAGCTTATTGGGGTCAGCTCTCTACGAGCAGTACTTC.

The table lists this clone with many counts. V gene TRBV29-1 combines with J gene TRBJ2-5; TRBD2 matches 12 bases. Looked up from germline, CDR1 is SQVTM and CDR2 is ANQGSEA. This CDR3 has 16 amino acids. With V trimmed by 2 bases and J by 2 bases, 6 bases remained unmatched. CDR3 in DNA: TGCAGCGTTGAAATACTAGCGGGGGGATCTCAAGAGACCCAGTACTTC. Translated: CSVEILAGGSQETQYF.

V is TRBV5-6 and J is TRBJ2-1, with a tentative D call TRBD1 (6 bases). Germline-derived CDR1 and CDR2 are SGHDT and YYEEEE. V lost 3 bases to trimming and J lost 8 bases, with 12 bases between them. The CDR3 is 13 residues long. The CDR3, as DNA: TGTGCCAGCAGCTCAGGGGATCCGCATGAGCAGTTCTTC. Its protein is CASSSGDPHEQFF. Full variable domain (remainder filled in from reference TRBV5-6 and TRBJ2-1): DAGVTQSPTHLIKTRGQQVTLRCSPKSGHDTVSWYQQALGQGPQFIFQYYEEEERQRGNFPDRFSGHQFPNYSSELNVNALLLGDSALYLCASSSGDPHEQFFGPGTRLTVL.

The chain couples TRBV25-1 to TRBJ1-2, with D maybe TRBD1 (6 bases). V gave up 1 base and J gave up 9 bases, with 12 bases separating them. The CDR3 runs to 13 residues. CDR1 and CDR2 from the germline V gene are MGHDK and SYGVNS. The CDR3 here is CASSESRQGSYTF. The CDR3 coding sequence is TGTGCCAGCAGTGAATCGCGGCAGGGGAGCTACACCTTC.

The chain has TRBV14 and TRBJ1-5; the D is unclear. V was cut by 1 base and J by 4 bases, with 8 bases left in between. This CDR3 region has 14 residues. Per germline, CDR1 SGHDN and CDR2 FVKESK. The CDR3, as DNA: TGTGCCAGCAGCCAAGGGGAAGGGAATCAGCCCCAGCATTTT. This translates into CASSQGEGNQPQHF. The variable domain in full, completed from reference TRBV14 and TRBJ1-5, reads EAGVTQFPSHSVIEKGQTVTLRCDPISGHDNLYWYRRVMGKEIKFLLHFVKESKQDESGMPNNRFLAERTGGTYSTLKVQPAELEDSGVYFCASSQGEGNQPQHFGDGTRLSIL.

This clone showed up just a few times. The rearrangement links TRBV27 to TRBJ2-4; D remains unclear. Trimming left V 3 bases short and J 0 bases short, with 9 bases between. There are 15 residues in the CDR3. Germline V gene sequence: CDR1 MNHEY, CDR2 SMNVEV (reference sequence). CDR3 region: CASSFGDGAKNIQYF. The CDR3 bases are TGTGCCAGCAGTTTTGGAGACGGAGCCAAAAACATTCAGTACTTC.

The genes are TRBV2 and TRBJ2-1, with D tentatively TRBD1 (6 bases). Germline V lookup: CDR1 SNHLY, CDR2 FYNNEI. The CDR3 contains 15 residues. V shed 10 bases and J shed 1 base, with 17 bases lying between them. The CDR3 DNA reads as TGTGCCATAAGGGGGTTCGGGGCATCCTACAATGAGCAGTTCTTC. Translated: CAIRGFGASYNEQFF.

The V and J genes are TRBV30 and TRBJ2-5; D is tentatively TRBD1 or TRBD2 (5 bases each). Per germline, CDR1 GTSNPN and CDR2 SVGIG (reference sequence). Trimming cost V 0 bases and J 10 bases, with 12 bases left between them. The CDR3 contains 12 residues. DNA for the CDR3: TGTGCCTGGAGTGTACAGGTCGGAGGCCAGTACTTC. This translates into CAWSVQVGGQYF.

This clone was counted a few times. The rearrangement joins TRBV29-1 to TRBJ2-2; 9 bases are a match to TRBD2. The ends lost 4 bases at V and 6 bases at J; junction bases unmatched: 12. Per germline, CDR1 SQVTM and CDR2 ANQGSEA. CDR3 length: 16 amino acids. The CDR3 bases are TGCAGCGTTGGAGGTAGCCAGCGGGGGGCGTCCGGGGAGCTGTTTTTT. The encoded protein is CSVGGSQRGASGELFF.

This clone was picked up a small number of times. This sequence joins TRBV6-5 and TRBJ2-7; TRBD2 aligns across 7 bases. Germline-derived CDR1 and CDR2 are MNHEY and SVGAGI. After removal of 2 bases from V and 2 bases from J, the junction contained 0 bases not matched to a gene. The CDR3 covers 13 residues. Here the CDR3 reads CASSYGTTYEQYF. The CDR3 DNA reads as TGTGCCAGCAGTTACGGGACTACCTACGAGCAGTACTTC.

This clone was detected only a few times. V gene TRBV18 combines with J gene TRBJ1-5, with 10 bases aligning to TRBD1. The V segment lost 3 bases and the J segment 7 bases; nucleotides outside the gene matches: 3. Germline CDR1 is KGHSH and CDR2 is LQKENI. The CDR3 runs 14 residues. In DNA form, the CDR3 reads TGTGCCAGCTCACCGCGACAGGGGGCACAGCCCCAGCATTTT. This sequence encodes CASSPRQGAQPQHF.

The rearrangement joins TRBV29-1 to TRBJ1-3; 8 bases are shared with TRBD1. This CDR3 comprises 16 residues. Trimming removed 8 bases from V and 3 bases from J; junction bases left unmatched: 15. Germline CDR1 is SQVTM and CDR2 is ANQGSEA. CDR3 nucleotides: TGCAGCCGCCGGGACAGGTGCATCTCTAATGGAAACACCATATATTTT. Amino acids: CSRRDRCISNGNTIYF.

V gene TRBV30 combines with J gene TRBJ1-1, with D uncertain. CDR3 size: 12 residues. CDR1 is GTSNPN, CDR2 SVGIG, per germline (reference sequence). Trimming took 2 bases from V and 8 from J, leaving 12 bases between them. DNA of the CDR3: TGTGCCTGGAGTCACAGAGCGACAGAAGCTTTCTTT. As protein: CAWSHRATEAFF.

The chain carries TRBV27 and TRBJ2-3; tentatively, D is TRBD1 or TRBD2 (6 bases each). The CDR3 is made up of 13 amino acids. Germline CDR1 reads MNHEY; CDR2 reads SMNVEV (reference sequence). The ends were cut back, 7 bases at V and 2 bases at J, with 10 bases in the middle. CDR3 sequence reads: CASMGGNTDTQYF. CDR3 bases: TGTGCCAGCATGGGGGGCAACACAGATACGCAGTATTTT.

The gene calls are TRBV29-1 and TRBJ2-2; D gene uncertain. Germline lookup yields CDR1 SQVTM and CDR2 ANQGSEA. V dropped 6 bases and J dropped 8 bases, with 16 bases sitting between them. The CDR3 length is 13 residues. CDR3 protein: CSVVTVGEGELFF. The CDR3 nucleotides are TGCAGCGTGGTGACCGTAGGCGAGGGGGAGCTGTTTTTT.

The chain links TRBV5-6 to TRBJ2-7; 8 positions agree with TRBD1. The junction had 2 bases not matched to a gene; V was cut back by 4 bases and J by 5 bases. The germline gives CDR1 SGHDT, CDR2 YYEEEE. The CDR3 has 12 amino acids. This chain's CDR3 is CASSPDRDEQYF. The DNA for the CDR3 is TGTGCCAGCAGCCCGGACAGGGACGAGCAGTACTTC.

This clone was observed a few times. The gene calls are TRBV19 and TRBJ1-6; D call uncertain. V gave up 7 bases and J gave up 7 bases, with 11 bases separating them. The CDR3 is 13 residues long. Germline V CDR1 and CDR2: LNHDA, SQIVND (reference sequence). CDR3 region: CASKWPGNSPLHF. Here the CDR3 DNA reads TGTGCCAGTAAGTGGCCGGGGAATTCACCCCTCCACTTT.

V and J are TRBV27 and TRBJ2-7, with D unclear. This CDR3 contains 10 residues. V was clipped by 7 bases and J by 5 bases, with 6 bases between them. CDR1 and CDR2 from the germline V gene are MNHEY and SMNVEV (reference sequence). The CDR3 loop is CASILDEQYF. DNA of the CDR3: TGTGCCAGCATCCTTGACGAGCAGTACTTC.

This chain joins TRBV15 and TRBJ2-3; D is perhaps TRBD1 (7 bases). The length of the CDR3 is 18 residues. Germline loops: CDR1 LNHNV, CDR2 YYDKDF (reference sequence). The ends were cut back, 1 base at V and 5 bases at J, with 22 bases in the middle. The CDR3 DNA is TGTGCCACCAGCAGAGTTGGGGCCAGGGGGGTCATTGGAGATACGCAGTATTTT. Translating gives CATSRVGARGVIGDTQYF.

V is TRBV15 and J is TRBJ2-5; the D call may be TRBD1 or TRBD2 (5 bases each). TRBJ2-7 matches the DNA end more closely, so the J call is doubtful. Per germline, CDR1 LNHNV and CDR2 YYDKDF (reference sequence). The CDR3 length is 15 residues. The CDR3 nucleotides read TGTGCCACGACCCCCACAGGACTGAGGGACTACGAGCAGTACTTC. Translated: CATTPTGLRDYEQYF.

The chain links TRBV4-3 to TRBJ2-1; unclear D gene. This CDR3 has 14 residues. CDR1 and CDR2 (germline): LGHNA, YSLEER. Trimming left V 0 bases short and J 4 bases short, with 7 bases between. This chain's CDR3 is CASSQDTEYNEQFF. The CDR3 nucleotides are TGCGCCAGCAGCCAAGATACCGAGTACAATGAGCAGTTCTTC.

This clone was seen just once. The chain recombines TRBV5-6 with TRBJ1-1; D may be TRBD1 (6 bases). Germline CDR1 and CDR2: SGHDT and YYEEEE. The CDR3 loop spans 12 amino acids. Trimming stripped 7 bases from V and 6 bases from J, with 13 bases between. CDR3 nucleotides: TGTGCCAGCTCACAGGGAGGCGCTGAAGCTTTCTTT. Its protein product is CASSQGGAEAFF.

V usage is TRBV2 and J usage is TRBJ2-5; D ambiguous. Germline assignment: CDR1 SNHLY and CDR2 FYNNEI. The CDR3 runs 11 residues. V was pared by 7 bases and J by 4 bases, with 7 bases between. In nucleotides, the CDR3 is TGTGCCAGCATAGACGGAGAGACCCAGTACTTC. Its translation: CASIDGETQYF.

This clone was picked up a small number of times. The chain has TRBV9 and TRBJ1-2, with D hard to call. The CDR3 runs 14 residues. The germline V and J ends were trimmed by 2 bases and 4 bases, with 12 bases remaining between them. Germline V gene data show CDR1 as SGDLS and CDR2 as YYNGEE. CDR3 in amino acids: CASSVEGSSYGYTF. In nucleotides, the CDR3 is TGTGCCAGCAGCGTCGAGGGATCCTCCTATGGCTACACCTTC.